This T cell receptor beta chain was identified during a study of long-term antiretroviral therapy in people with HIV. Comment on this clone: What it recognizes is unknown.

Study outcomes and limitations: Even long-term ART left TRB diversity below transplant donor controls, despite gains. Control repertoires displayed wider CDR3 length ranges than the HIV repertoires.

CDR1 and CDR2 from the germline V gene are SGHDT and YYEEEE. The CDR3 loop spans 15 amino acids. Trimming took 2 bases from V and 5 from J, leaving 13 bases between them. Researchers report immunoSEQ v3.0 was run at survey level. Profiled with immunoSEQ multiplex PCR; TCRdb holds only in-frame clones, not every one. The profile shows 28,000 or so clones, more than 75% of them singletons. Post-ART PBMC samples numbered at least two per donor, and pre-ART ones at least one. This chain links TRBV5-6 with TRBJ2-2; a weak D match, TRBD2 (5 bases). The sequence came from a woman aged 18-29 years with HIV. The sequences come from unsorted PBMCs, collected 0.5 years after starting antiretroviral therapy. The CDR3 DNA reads TGTGCCAGCAGCTTACGCGGGCCCCCGACCGGGGAGCTGTTTTTT. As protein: CASSLRGPPTGELFF.